These T cell receptor beta chains were read from a single sample in a study of Ad26.COV2.S vaccination and SARS-CoV-2 variants. Libraries were prepared by immunoSEQ multiplex PCR; TCRdb keeps only in-frame clonotypes and omits some of them. The sample records hundreds of thousands of clones, approximately 90% being singletons. The specimen was peripheral blood, collected after recovery from COVID-19. These TCRs come from a human donor who had recovered from COVID-19. CDR3s include the opening cysteine and the closing phenylalanine or tryptophan. A D gene is named only where the DNA matches it firmly. Only some rows state a clone size, as once, few, many or a class for expanded clones.

TRBJ2-5 | . | . | TRBV6-5 | TGTGCCAGCAGTCGAGGGTTTTCCCTTCAAGAGACCCAGTACTTC | CASSRGFSLQETQYF
TRBJ1-2 | . | TRBD1 | TRBV7-9 | TGTGCCAGCAGCACGACAGATGGACAGGGGGCGCTTACCTATGGCTACACCTTC | CASSTTDGQGALTYGYTF
TRBJ2-5 | . | . | TRBV9 | TGTGCCAGCAGCGATGGCGGCTTGGAGACCCAGTACTTC | CASSDGGLETQYF
TRBJ1-6 | . | . | TRBV27 | TGTGCCAGCAGACACGACAGCAAAAGCTCCTATAATTCACCCCTCCACTTT | CASRHDSKSSYNSPLHF
TRBJ1-5 | . | TRBD1 | TRBV7-8 | TGTGCCAGCAGCCCCAGACAGGGTCAGCCCCAGCATTTT | CASSPRQGQPQHF
TRBJ2-7 | . | TRBD1 | TRBV15 | TGTGCCACCAGCAGGCCCGGGACAGGGTACTACGAGCAGTACTTC | CATSRPGTGYYEQYF
TRBJ2-7 | . | TRBD1 | TRBV5-1 | TGCGCCAGCAGCTTGGATGGACAGGGGGACGAGCAGTACTTC | CASSLDGQGDEQYF
TRBJ2-1 | . | . | TRBV12-3/TRBV12-4 | TGTGCCAGCAGTTTAGGTCGGTATGAGCAGTTCTTC | CASSLGRYEQFF
TRBJ2-1 | . | . | TRBV5-5 | TGTGCCAGCAGCTTGGGGGTTTTTAATGAGCAGTTCTTC | CASSLGVFNEQFF
TRBJ2-2 | . | . | TRBV11-3 | TGTGCCAGCAGCTTATTTCAAGACGGGGAGCTGTTTTTT | CASSLFQDGELFF
TRBJ2-6 | . | . | TRBV12-3/TRBV12-4 | TGTGCCAGCCAGTTCTCTGGGGCCAACGTCCTGACTTTC | CASQFSGANVLTF
TRBJ2-3 | . | TRBD2 | TRBV7-9 | TGTGCCAGCAGCTTTAGCGGGGGCGGCACAGATACGCAGTATTTT | CASSFSGGGTDTQYF
TRBJ2-7 | . | TRBD1 | TRBV25-1 | TGTGCCAGCGAGGGACAGGTCTCCTACGAGCAGTACTTC | CASEGQVSYEQYF
TRBJ2-3 | . | . | TRBV13 | TGTGCCAGCACCTTCTCGCTTGGGGATACGCAGTATTTT | CASTFSLGDTQYF
TRBJ2-7 | once | . | TRBV5-1 | TGCGCCAGCAGCTTGGTTGTGGGCTACGAGCAGTACTTC | CASSLVVGYEQYF
TRBJ1-1 | . | TRBD1 | TRBV5-1 | TGCGCCAGCAGACCCGCGGACAGGGTCCTGGGCACTGAAGCTTTCTTT | CASRPADRVLGTEAFF
TRBJ1-1 | . | TRBD1 | TRBV10-2 | TGCGCCAGCAAACAGGGGGACACTGAAGCTTTCTTT | CASKQGDTEAFF
TRBJ2-1 | . | TRBD2 | TRBV5-6 | TGTGCCAGCAGCTTGGCCAGCGGGGGGGCCTACAATGAGCAGTTCTTC | CASSLASGGAYNEQFF
TRBJ1-1 | . | . | TRBV2 | TGTGCCAGCAGTGTCGGGGAAGCTGAAGCTTTCTTT | CASSVGEAEAFF
TRBJ1-1 | . | . | TRBV6-2/TRBV6-3 | TGTGCCAGCAGTTACAACGGAGGGTACACTGAAGCTTTCTTT | CASSYNGGYTEAFF
TRBJ2-1 | . | TRBD1 | TRBV7-9 | TGTGCCAGCAGCTTGTATGGGACAGGGGCGGTCAATGAGCAGTTCTTC | CASSLYGTGAVNEQFF
TRBJ2-7 | . | TRBD1 | TRBV29-1 | TGCAGCGTTGGACAGGGTGTGGGCACCTTGGAGCAGTACTTC | CSVGQGVGTLEQYF
TRBJ1-2 | . | TRBD1 | TRBV6-5 | TGTGCCAGCAGTCTCGGACAGGGCCAATATGGCTACACCTTC | CASSLGQGQYGYTF
TRBJ1-5 | . | TRBD1 | TRBV6-5 | TGTGCCAGCAGTTACTCCGGGACAGGGGTTAATCAGCCCCAGCATTTT | CASSYSGTGVNQPQHF
TRBJ2-7 | . | . | TRBV7-2 | TGTGCCAGCAGCTACGCCTACGAGCAGTACTTC | CASSYAYEQYF
TRBJ2-1 | . | TRBD2 | TRBV10-3 | TGTGCCATCAGTGAGGGTCCGCGGGGGAGGTGGGTCAATGAGCAGTTCTTC | CAISEGPRGRWVNEQFF
TRBJ2-7 | . | . | TRBV12-3/TRBV12-4 | TGTGCCAGCAGGGGTGGCAGTCCCGAGCAGTACTTC | CASRGGSPEQYF
TRBJ1-2 | . | TRBD1 | TRBV4-1 | TGCGCCAGCAGCCAGTTCCGGGACAGACGTCGGACAGACTATGGCTACACCTTC | CASSQFRDRRRTDYGYTF
TRBJ2-3 | . | TRBD2 | TRBV29-1 | TGCAGCGTGACCTCGACTAGCGGGACAGATACGCAGTATTTT | CSVTSTSGTDTQYF
TRBJ1-1 | . | . | TRBV5-1 | TGCGCCAGCAGGCTCCAGATTTCGAACACTGAAGCTTTCTTT | CASRLQISNTEAFF
TRBJ2-5 | . | . | TRBV6-5 | TGTGCCAGCAGTTACTCATCCGGCGAGACCCAGTACTTC | CASSYSSGETQYF
TRBJ1-1 | . | TRBD1 | TRBV27 | TGTGCCAGCAGTTTCCACAGGGGGACGGGCAACGCTTTCTTT | CASSFHRGTGNAFF
TRBJ2-2 | . | TRBD2 | TRBV6-2/TRBV6-3 | TGTGCCAGCAGTTATAGAGTACTAGCGGGGGCCGCGAACACCGGGGAGCTGTTTTTT | CASSYRVLAGAANTGELFF
TRBJ1-2 | . | . | TRBV5-1 | TGCGCCAGCAGCTTGCGTCCGACAGACTCTAACTATGGCTACACCTTC | CASSLRPTDSNYGYTF
TRBJ2-3 | . | . | TRBV6-5 | TGTGCCACCAAGACCGTTAGCACAGATACGCAGTATTTT | CATKTVSTDTQYF
TRBJ2-3 | . | TRBD2 | TRBV19 | TGTGCCAGTAGTATGCTAGCGGGGGTGTACACAGATACGCAGTATTTT | CASSMLAGVYTDTQYF
TRBJ1-3 | . | . | TRBV5-1 | TGCGCCAGCAGATCGGAGGTACCCGGAAACACCATATATTTT | CASRSEVPGNTIYF
TRBJ1-5 | . | TRBD1 | TRBV7-9 | TGTGCCAGCAGCACCGCCGTTACCCCGACAGGGAAGGAGGGGCCAGGAGGGAATCAGCCCCAGCATTTT | CASSTAVTPTGKEGPGGNQPQHF
TRBJ2-7 | once | . | TRBV18 | TGTGCCAGCTCACCACCGGTGACAGGCTCCTACGAGCAGTACTTC | CASSPPVTGSYEQYF
TRBJ1-1 | . | . | TRBV2 | TGTGCCAGCAGACCCATCAGGCCTCCAACGAACACTGAAGCTTTCTTT | CASRPIRPPTNTEAFF
TRBJ2-1 | . | TRBD1 | TRBV5-1 | TGCGCCAGCAGAATCAGGGGGAGCTCCTACAATGAGCAGTTCTTC | CASRIRGSSYNEQFF
TRBJ1-2 | . | . | TRBV29-1 | TGCAGCGTTGAAGAAAGAGGGCCCTGGGGCTACACCTTC | CSVEERGPWGYTF
TRBJ2-7 | . | . | TRBV27 | TGTGCCAGCAGTTTAGGTAGTGACTCCTACGAGCAGTACTTC | CASSLGSDSYEQYF